Listed below are T cell receptor beta chains from one sample, sequenced in a study of T cells in tuberculosis. Data came from immunoSEQ multiplex PCR; TCRdb stores just in-frame clones and leaves some out. The data show about 33,000 clones, less than 95% seen once. The specimen was PBMCs. These receptors all come from a donor between 5 and 29 years old with latent tuberculosis or without tuberculosis infection. Some clones in this sample may be carry-over from other donors' samples. Each CDR3 is given with its conserved first and last residue. The D gene is left open where the match is weak. Some rows have no size entry. The others give once, few or many, or a class for an expanded clone.

>TRBJ1-1|NA|TRBV28|NA
TGTGCCAGCAGCAGACCGGGGGGTCCTGAAGCTTTCTTT
CASSRPGGPEAFF
>TRBJ2-3|NA|TRBV9|NA
TGTGCCAGCAGCGTAGGTTACGGAGGACCGCAACTTACGATACACACAGATACGCAGTATTTT
CASSVGYGGPQLTIHTDTQYF
>TRBJ2-3|NA|TRBV5-1|TRBD1
TGCGCCAGCAGCGCCCTAGAGGGACAGGGGGCGAGTACGCAGTATTTT
CASSALEGQGASTQYF
>TRBJ2-7|NA|TRBV2|NA
TGTGCCAGCAGTGAGTTCAGCTCCTACGAGCAGTACTTC
CASSEFSSYEQYF
>TRBJ2-5|NA|TRBV15|TRBD2
TGTGCCACCAGCAGAGATCGCGGGACTAGCGGGAATTCCCGTCAAGAGACCCAGTACTTC
CATSRDRGTSGNSRQETQYF
>TRBJ2-6|NA|TRBV21-1|NA
TGTGCCAGCAGCAAAGTCTACAGGGTTAGAATTGGTGGGGCCAACGTCCTGACTTTC
CASSKVYRVRIGGANVLTF
>TRBJ2-2|NA|TRBV28|TRBD1
TGTGCCAGCAGTTTAGACAGGGGGAACACCGGGGAGCTGTTTTTT
CASSLDRGNTGELFF
>TRBJ1-1|NA|TRBV28|NA
TGTGCCAGCACCGAAGAGGGAGCGGGTCACACTGAAGCTTTCTTT
CASTEEGAGHTEAFF
>TRBJ1-2|NA|TRBV10-3|NA
TGTGCCATCAGTGTCGACAGAGCTAACTATGGCTACACCTTC
CAISVDRANYGYTF
>TRBJ2-5|NA|TRBV18|NA
TGTGCCAGCTCCCTGACGGGGGAGACCCAGTACTTC
CASSLTGETQYF
>TRBJ2-1|NA|TRBV11-2|NA
TGTGCCAGCAGCCTAGGGCAGGGTTACAACAATGAGCAGTTCTTC
CASSLGQGYNNEQFF
>TRBJ2-6|NA|TRBV28|TRBD2
TGTGCCAGCAGTTCCCCCAGCGGGAGTGAACTCTCTGGGGCCAACGTCCTGACTTTC
CASSSPSGSELSGANVLTF
>TRBJ1-1|NA|TRBV28|NA
TGTGCCAGCAGTTACTGGACAGCTACTGAAGCTTTCTTT
CASSYWTATEAFF
>TRBJ2-7|NA|TRBV7-9|NA
TGTGCCAGCAGCTTACCAGGCTTGGACGAGCAGTACTTC
CASSLPGLDEQYF
>TRBJ2-5|NA|TRBV5-1|TRBD2
TGCGCCAGCAGCTTGGAAACTAGCGGGAGGGGAGAGACCCAGTACTTC
CASSLETSGRGETQYF
>TRBJ1-3|NA|TRBV4-1|NA
TGCGCCAGCAGCCAAGTGTGGAGCTCGCAATTCGTCGCTGGAAACACCATATATTTT
CASSQVWSSQFVAGNTIYF
>TRBJ1-1|NA|TRBV20-1|NA
TGCAGTGCTACGACTCTTTTTGAAGCTTTCTTT
CSATTLFEAFF
>TRBJ1-1|NA|TRBV2|TRBD1
TGTGCCAGCACTCTAGACAGGGCGAGTGAAGCTTTCTTT
CASTLDRASEAFF
>TRBJ2-7|NA|TRBV19|TRBD1
TGTGCCAGTAGTCAAAACCCGGGACAGGGGACCTACGAGCAGTACTTC
CASSQNPGQGTYEQYF
>TRBJ1-5|NA|TRBV13|NA
TGTGCCAGCACCGTTTGGGGGGGCAATCAGCCCCAGCATTTT
CASTVWGGNQPQHF
>TRBJ1-5|NA|TRBV19|NA
TGTGCCAGTAGTCTTACAGAAAATCAGCCCCAGCATTTT
CASSLTENQPQHF
>TRBJ2-7|NA|TRBV30|NA
TGTGCCTGGAGTGTACCGCAGATTGGGAGGAGCTCCTACGAGCAGTACTTC
CAWSVPQIGRSSYEQYF
>TRBJ1-2|once|TRBV30|NA
TGTGCCTGGAGGTCTTCCGGGTCCATCTATGGCTACACCTTC
CAWRSSGSIYGYTF
>TRBJ1-2|NA|TRBV7-9|TRBD1
TGTGCCAGCAGCTCACCTCTCGGGACAGACTATGGCTACACCTTC
CASSSPLGTDYGYTF
>TRBJ2-1|NA|TRBV28|NA
TGTGCCAGCACCTCTCGGGCTAGCGCTGACAATGAGCAGTTCTTC
CASTSRASADNEQFF
>TRBJ2-1|NA|TRBV15|NA
TGTGCCACCAGCAGAGATCTCCAGGAGCAGTTCTTC
CATSRDLQEQFF
>TRBJ1-5|NA|TRBV6-1|NA
TGTGCCAGCAGTGAAGCGGGGACATCGAGCAATCAGCCCCAGCATTTT
CASSEAGTSSNQPQHF
>TRBJ1-1|NA|TRBV19|NA
TGTGCCAGTAGTTGGGTAGGGGCTGAAGCTTTCTTT
CASSWVGAEAFF